The 22 T cell receptor beta chains given below trace back to one sample, sequenced in a study of response to subunit inactivated influenza vaccine. TCRdb analysed the RT-PCR reads with MiXCR anew, one entry per CDR3 protein. Here the sample spans around 570,000 distinct CDR3 sequences, roughly 8.2% being singletons. Source: PBMCs from blood, taken roughly 24 months after vaccination. Receptor source: a man aged 45-69 years who received an inactivated influenza vaccine.

This clonotype was detected ten times or more. The chain joins TRBV20-1 to TRBJ2-7, with D perhaps matching TRBD2 (5 bases). The CDR3 loop spans 12 amino acids. V lost 2 bases and J 1 base, leaving 6 bases between the germline ends. Germline V gene sequence: CDR1 DFQATT, CDR2 SNEGSKA (reference sequence). CDR3 bases: TGCAGTGCTAGACGGGATTCCTACGAGCAGTACTTC. The encoded protein is CSARRDSYEQYF.

The chain carries TRBV20-1 and TRBJ2-5, with D unclear. The germline V and J ends were trimmed by 3 bases and 4 bases, with 15 bases remaining between them. CDR1 is DFQATT, CDR2 SNEGSKA, per germline (reference sequence). The CDR3 is 14 amino acids. For the CDR3, the DNA is TGCAGTGCTAGGGACCGGAGCCCCCCAGAGACCCAGTACTTC. Protein sequence: CSARDRSPPETQYF.

The CDR3, as DNA: TGTGCCAGCAGTGAAAGGGGTGGTATAGGTCAGCCCCAGCATTTT. Its protein is CASSERGGIGQPQHF. This rearrangement joins TRBV6-1 to TRBJ1-5, with D possibly matching TRBD1 (5 bases). This CDR3 contains 15 residues. Trimming left V 2 bases short and J 6 bases short, with 14 bases between. Germline values: CDR1 MNHNS, CDR2 SASEGT.

This chain connects TRBV25-1 to TRBJ1-6; the D gene is possibly TRBD1 (5 bases). The CDR3 contains 15 residues. The V and J ends lost 0 bases and 11 bases respectively, with 14 bases between them. CDR1 and CDR2 (germline): MGHDK, SYGVNS. The CDR3 loop reads CASSEYGGWEAPLHF. Here the CDR3 DNA reads TGTGCCAGCAGTGAATACGGGGGGTGGGAGGCACCCCTCCACTTT. Together with reference TRBV25-1 and TRBJ1-6, the CDR3 gives the full variable domain: EADIYQTPRYLVIGTGKKITLECSQTMGHDKMYWYQQDPGMELHLIHYSYGVNSTEKGDLSSESTVSRIRTEHFPLTLESARPSHTSQYLCASSEYGGWEAPLHFGNGTRLTVT.

V and J are TRBV2 and TRBJ2-7; 14 bases match TRBD2. Germline V gene sequence: CDR1 SNHLY, CDR2 FYNNEI. Trimming cost V 5 bases and J 2 bases; bases outside gene matches: 14. The CDR3 covers 19 residues. The CDR3 reads CASSFTGTSGRAVPYEQYF. The CDR3 DNA is TGTGCCAGCAGTTTTACCGGGACTAGCGGGAGAGCTGTCCCCTACGAGCAGTACTTC.

The sample holds many counts of this clonotype. The V and J genes are TRBV20-1 and TRBJ1-1; D might be TRBD1 (6 bases). Per the germline V gene, CDR1 is DFQATT and CDR2 is SNEGSKA (reference sequence). This CDR3 comprises 16 residues. Trimming took 0 bases from V and 1 from J, leaving 15 bases between them. CDR3 residues: CSARDFRGWENTEAFF. The CDR3 DNA reads as TGCAGTGCTAGAGATTTCAGGGGTTGGGAGAACACTGAAGCTTTCTTT.

This clonotype was detected many times. The chain links TRBV2 to TRBJ1-6, with a possible D match to TRBD1 (5 bases). This CDR3 region has 15 residues. Trimming removed 1 base at V and 5 bases at J, with 9 bases between. Germline CDR1 SNHLY, CDR2 FYNNEI. The CDR3 DNA reads as TGTGCCAGCAGTGAAGGGGGGGAAAATAATTCACCCCTCCACTTT. Amino acids: CASSEGGENNSPLHF.

The table lists this clonotype with a few counts. V is TRBV5-1 and J is TRBJ1-2; TRBD1 matches 11 bases. Germline-derived CDR1 and CDR2 are SGHRS and YFSETQ. This CDR3 is built from 17 residues. V lost 4 bases to trimming and J lost 1 base; unmatched junction nucleotides: 9. The CDR3 is CASSRLGQGAFNYGYTF. The CDR3 nucleotides are TGCGCCAGCAGCCGCCTAGGACAGGGGGCGTTTAACTATGGCTACACCTTC.

This clonotype came up a few times. The chain couples TRBV29-1 to TRBJ2-5, with D possibly matching TRBD1 (7 bases). The CDR3 contains 13 residues. Trimming removed 7 bases at V and 5 bases at J, with 17 bases between. In germline, CDR1 is SQVTM, CDR2 ANQGSEA. The CDR3 loop is CSAGDSSRETQYF. The CDR3 nucleotides are TGCAGCGCGGGGGACAGCTCACGGGAGACCCAGTACTTC.

This clonotype has a handful of counts. J is TRBJ2-1 and V is TRBV6-5; no clear D. The ends were cut back, 4 bases at V and 5 bases at J, with 9 bases in the middle. The CDR3 is made up of 13 amino acids. Germline CDR1 is MNHEY and CDR2 is SVGAGI. The CDR3 nucleotides are TGTGCCAGCAGTTTCCTCGGGCACAATGAGCAGTTCTTC. Residues: CASSFLGHNEQFF.

This clonotype was seen only a few times. J is TRBJ1-6 and V is TRBV5-1; D possibly corresponds to TRBD1 (5 bases). The CDR3 is 15 residues long. V lost 0 bases and J lost 7, with 11 bases in between. The germline V gene has CDR1 SGHRS and CDR2 YFSETQ. The CDR3 loop is CASSLGQSENSPLHF. CDR3 DNA: TGCGCCAGCAGCTTGGGACAGTCTGAAAATTCACCCCTCCACTTT. Complete variable domain (other parts from reference TRBV5-1 and TRBJ1-6): KAGVTQTPRYLIKTRGQQVTLSCSPISGHRSVSWYQQTPGQGLQFLFEYFSETQRNKGNFPGRFSGRQFSNSRSEMNVSTLELGDSALYLCASSLGQSENSPLHFGNGTRLTVT.

V is TRBV6-1 and J is TRBJ1-4, with D possibly being TRBD1 (6 bases). Germline V gene data show CDR1 as MNHNS and CDR2 as SASEGT. V lost 5 bases to trimming and J lost 4 bases, with 14 bases between them. This CDR3 is 15 amino acids long. The CDR3 loop is CASSKVQGINEKLFF. In nucleotides, the CDR3 is TGTGCCAGCAGTAAAGTCCAGGGGATTAATGAAAAACTGTTTTTT.

In its sample, this clonotype was seen many times. The rearrangement joins TRBV7-2 to TRBJ1-3; no definite D call. There are 14 residues in the CDR3. V lost 5 bases, J lost 2 bases, and 10 bases lay in between. The germline CDR1 and CDR2 sequences are SGHTA and FQGNSA. The CDR3 loop reads CASSPGRAGNTIYF. CDR3 in DNA: TGTGCCAGCAGCCCGGGGAGAGCTGGAAACACCATATATTTT.

This clonotype was seen ten or more times. The chain employs TRBV28 and TRBJ2-3, with D perhaps given as TRBD1 or TRBD2 (5 bases each). V lost 6 bases and J lost 10, with 11 bases in between. Germline CDR1 MDHEN, CDR2 SYDVKM. The CDR3 contains 11 residues. The CDR3 loop reads CASSSPGPQYF. The CDR3 nucleotides read TGTGCCAGCAGCTCCCCGGGACCGCAGTATTTT.

This clonotype came up a few times. The chain carries TRBV2 and TRBJ2-1; unclear D gene. CDR3 length: 13 amino acids. Trimming shortened V by 7 bases and J by 5 bases, and 12 bases separated the two germline ends. In germline, CDR1 is SNHLY, CDR2 FYNNEI. CDR3 amino acids: CASTAEANNEQFF. Written as DNA, the CDR3 is TGTGCCAGCACGGCAGAAGCTAACAATGAGCAGTTCTTC.

The chain couples TRBV21-1 to TRBJ2-3; TRBD2 is the table's D call, not checked against the DNA. TRBV21-1 is deemed a pseudogene. This CDR3 has 18 residues. This CDR3 is CASSKEGGLAGSLDTQYF. The CDR3 DNA reads TGTGCCAGCAGCAAAGAAGGGGGACTAGCGGGATCGTTAGATACGCAGTATTTT.

This clonotype was counted only a few times. The chain links TRBV20-1 to TRBJ2-1; TRBD2 is a possible D gene (6 bases). The CDR3 consists of 14 residues. Germline loops: CDR1 DFQATT, CDR2 SNEGSKA (reference sequence). V was pared by 3 bases and J by 0 bases, with 9 bases between. In nucleotides, the CDR3 is TGCAGTGCTAGGGTCGGGGGCTCCTACAATGAGCAGTTCTTC. This codes for CSARVGGSYNEQFF.

The chain links TRBV20-1 to TRBJ1-1; D remains unclear. Trimming stripped 3 bases from V and 5 bases from J, with 16 bases between. The germline CDR1 and CDR2 sequences are DFQATT and SNEGSKA (reference sequence). The CDR3 totals 14 residues. CDR3 nucleotides: TGCAGTGCTAGCTGGGGTTGGGCGCGGACTGAAGCTTTCTTT. Translating it yields CSASWGWARTEAFF.

This clonotype has only a few counts. This chain uses TRBV20-1 with TRBJ2-2; 10 bases map to TRBD2. The CDR3 has 15 amino acids. Looked up from germline, CDR1 is DFQATT and CDR2 is SNEGSKA (reference sequence). The junction had 6 bases not matched to a gene; V was cut back by 2 bases and J by 6 bases. This CDR3 is CSARYGTSVAGELFF. The DNA for the CDR3 is TGCAGTGCTAGATATGGGACTAGCGTGGCCGGGGAGCTGTTTTTT.

V gene TRBV15 combines with J gene TRBJ1-5; D possibly corresponds to TRBD1 (6 bases). The CDR3 is 15 residues long. The germline V and J ends were trimmed by 0 bases and 5 bases, with 11 bases remaining between them. Germline V lookup: CDR1 LNHNV, CDR2 YYDKDF (reference sequence). In DNA form, the CDR3 reads TGTGCCACCAGCAGAGATCGGGGGGCTGATCAGCCCCAGCATTTT. It encodes CATSRDRGADQPQHF.

This clonotype was counted between two and nine times. The chain combines TRBV7-2 with TRBJ1-5; D gene ambiguous. V lost 5 bases and J lost 1, with 12 bases in between. The CDR3 loop spans 15 amino acids. The germline V gene has CDR1 SGHTA and CDR2 FQGNSA. The CDR3 spells CASSPGLWSNQPQHF. CDR3 coding DNA: TGTGCCAGCAGCCCCGGGCTGTGGAGCAATCAGCCCCAGCATTTT.

This clonotype was found a few times. The chain employs TRBV6-1 and TRBJ1-1, with D possibly being TRBD1 (5 bases). V lost 5 bases and J 6 bases, leaving 13 bases between the germline ends. The germline gives CDR1 MNHNS, CDR2 SASEGT. The CDR3 runs to 13 residues. Here the CDR3 DNA reads TGTGCCAGCAGTCCTCACCTGACAGCTGAAGCTTTCTTT. This gives the protein CASSPHLTAEAFF.